Included here is one TCR beta chain sequence, with context. In the source study's methods: The authors estimated nucleated cell counts from reference gene primer amplification. Using immunoSEQ multiplex PCR, the repertoire was profiled, and TCRdb retains in-frame clones only, with some absent. That table furnishes V, J and clone size, whereas the DNA furnished D and trimming. The sample records approximately 150,000 clones, about 90% being singletons. Researchers sorted participants into cohorts using their self-reported clinical history. CDR1 is MNHEY, CDR2 SVGAGI, per germline. Trimming stripped 6 bases from V and 8 bases from J, with 13 bases between. The CDR3 has 13 amino acids. This specimen comes from a study of blood T cell repertoires in COVID-19. Study-wide background: The origin of the acute and convalescent COVID-19 samples was the United States, Italy and Spain. Sources were T cells, B-cell-depleted T cells, or PBMCs; the material itself was cDNA or gDNA.

The source material was PBMCs or T cells enriched from blood (not recorded which). The genes are TRBV6-5 and TRBJ1-4; D possibly corresponds to TRBD1 (5 bases). The sequence was collected from a human donor with acute COVID-19. The donor label of this sample is uncertain. The CDR3 region is CASRGGLGEKLFF. DNA of the CDR3: TGTGCCAGCAGGGGGGGGTTAGGGGAAAAACTGTTTTTT.